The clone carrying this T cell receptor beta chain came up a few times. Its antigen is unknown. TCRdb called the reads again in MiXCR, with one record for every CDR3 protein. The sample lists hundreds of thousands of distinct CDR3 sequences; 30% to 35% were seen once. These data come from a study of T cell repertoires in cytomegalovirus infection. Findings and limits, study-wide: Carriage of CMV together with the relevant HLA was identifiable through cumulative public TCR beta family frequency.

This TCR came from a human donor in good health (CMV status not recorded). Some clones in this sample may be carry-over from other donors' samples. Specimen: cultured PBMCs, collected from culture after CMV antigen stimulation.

This CDR3 reads CASNIGGMNTEAFF. CDR3 in DNA: TGTGCCAGCAATATCGGGGGCATGAACACTGAAGCTTTCTTT. The chain employs TRBV2 and TRBJ1-1; D perhaps matches TRBD1 (6 bases). The germline V and J ends were trimmed by 7 bases and 0 bases, with 12 bases remaining between them. This CDR3 contains 14 residues. CDR1 SNHLY and CDR2 FYNNEI come from the germline V gene.